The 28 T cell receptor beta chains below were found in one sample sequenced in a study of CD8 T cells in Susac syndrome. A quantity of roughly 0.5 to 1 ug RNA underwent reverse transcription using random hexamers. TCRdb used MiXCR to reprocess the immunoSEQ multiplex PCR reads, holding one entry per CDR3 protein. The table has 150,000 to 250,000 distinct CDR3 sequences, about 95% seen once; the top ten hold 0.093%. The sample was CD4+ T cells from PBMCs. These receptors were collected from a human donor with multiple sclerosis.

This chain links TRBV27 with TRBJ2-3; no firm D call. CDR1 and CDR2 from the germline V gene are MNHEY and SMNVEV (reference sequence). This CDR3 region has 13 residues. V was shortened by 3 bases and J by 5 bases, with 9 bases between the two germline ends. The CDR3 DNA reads TGTGCCAGCAGTTTCAAGGAAATAGATACGCAGTATTTT. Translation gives CASSFKEIDTQYF.

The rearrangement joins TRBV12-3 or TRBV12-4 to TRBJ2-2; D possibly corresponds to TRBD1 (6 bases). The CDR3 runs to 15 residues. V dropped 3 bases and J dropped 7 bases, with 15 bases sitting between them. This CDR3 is CASSLSAGVVGELFF. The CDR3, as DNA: TGTGCCAGCAGTTTGTCGGCAGGGGTTGTCGGGGAGCTGTTTTTT.

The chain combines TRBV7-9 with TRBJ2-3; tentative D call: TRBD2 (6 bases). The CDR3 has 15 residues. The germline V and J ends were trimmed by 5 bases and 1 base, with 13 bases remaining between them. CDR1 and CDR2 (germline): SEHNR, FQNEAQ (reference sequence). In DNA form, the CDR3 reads TGTGCCAGCAGCCCGCCGGCTAGCGGCACAGATACGCAGTATTTT. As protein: CASSPPASGTDTQYF.

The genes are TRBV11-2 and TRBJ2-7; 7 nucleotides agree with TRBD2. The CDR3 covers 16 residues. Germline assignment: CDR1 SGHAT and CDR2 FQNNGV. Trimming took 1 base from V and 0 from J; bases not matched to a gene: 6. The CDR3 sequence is CASSLGGGGDSYEQYF. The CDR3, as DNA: TGTGCCAGCAGCTTAGGGGGGGGAGGCGACTCCTACGAGCAGTACTTC.

The CDR3 protein is CASSPFGESPLHF. In DNA form, the CDR3 reads TGTGCCAGCAGCCCATTCGGGGAATCACCCCTCCACTTT. The V and J genes are TRBV3-1 and TRBJ1-6, with D uncertain. The V end was cut by 4 bases, the J end by 10 bases, with 11 bases between. This CDR3 has 13 amino acids. Germline CDR1 and CDR2: LGHDT and YNNKEL (reference sequence).

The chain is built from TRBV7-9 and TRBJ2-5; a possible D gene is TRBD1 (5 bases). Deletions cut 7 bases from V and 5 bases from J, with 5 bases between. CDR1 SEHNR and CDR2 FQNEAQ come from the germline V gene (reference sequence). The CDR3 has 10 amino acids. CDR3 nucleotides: TGTGCCAGCAAGGGGGAGACCCAGTACTTC. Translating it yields CASKGETQYF.

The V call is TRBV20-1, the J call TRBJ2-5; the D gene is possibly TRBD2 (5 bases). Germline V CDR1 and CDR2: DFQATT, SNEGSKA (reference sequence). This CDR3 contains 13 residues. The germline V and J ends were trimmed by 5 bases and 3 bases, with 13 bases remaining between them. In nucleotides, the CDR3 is TGCAGTGCTCATACGGGGAGCGAAGAGACCCAGTACTTC. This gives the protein CSAHTGSEETQYF.

The CDR3: CSAIVRSDTQYF. The CDR3 coding sequence is TGCAGTGCTATTGTACGCTCAGATACGCAGTATTTT. The rearrangement uses TRBV20-1 and TRBJ2-3; D not resolved. Trimming left V 4 bases short and J 4 bases short, with 9 bases between. In germline, CDR1 is DFQATT, CDR2 SNEGSKA (reference sequence). This CDR3 has 12 residues.

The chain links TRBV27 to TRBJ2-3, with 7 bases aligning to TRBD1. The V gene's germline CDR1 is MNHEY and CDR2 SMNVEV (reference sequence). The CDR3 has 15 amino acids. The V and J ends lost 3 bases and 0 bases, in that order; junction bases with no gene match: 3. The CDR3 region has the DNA TGTGCCAGCAGTTTCAGGGGGTGGAGCACAGATACGCAGTATTTT. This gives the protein CASSFRGWSTDTQYF.

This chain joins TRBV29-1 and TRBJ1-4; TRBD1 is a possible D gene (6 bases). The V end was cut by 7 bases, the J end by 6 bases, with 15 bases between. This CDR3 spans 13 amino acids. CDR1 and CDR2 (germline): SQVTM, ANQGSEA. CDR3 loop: CSGKGGPDEKLFF. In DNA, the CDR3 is TGCAGCGGGAAGGGGGGACCGGATGAAAAACTGTTTTTT.

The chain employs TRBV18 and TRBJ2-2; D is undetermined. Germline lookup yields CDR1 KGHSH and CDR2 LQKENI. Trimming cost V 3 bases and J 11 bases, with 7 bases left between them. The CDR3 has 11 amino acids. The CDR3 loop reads CASSPLGELFF. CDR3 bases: TGTGCCAGCTCACCGCTGGGAGAGCTGTTTTTT.

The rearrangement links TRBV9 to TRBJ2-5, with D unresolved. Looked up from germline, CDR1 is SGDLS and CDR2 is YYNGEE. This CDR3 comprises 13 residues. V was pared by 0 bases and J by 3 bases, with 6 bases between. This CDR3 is CASSVVGEETQYF. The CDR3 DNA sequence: TGTGCCAGCAGCGTAGTCGGTGAAGAGACCCAGTACTTC. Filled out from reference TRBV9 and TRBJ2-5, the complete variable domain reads DSGVTQTPKHLITATGQRVTLRCSPRSGDLSVYWYQQSLDQGLQFLIQYYNGEERAKGNILERFSAQQFPDLHSELNLSSLELGDSALYFCASSVVGEETQYFGPGTRLLVL.

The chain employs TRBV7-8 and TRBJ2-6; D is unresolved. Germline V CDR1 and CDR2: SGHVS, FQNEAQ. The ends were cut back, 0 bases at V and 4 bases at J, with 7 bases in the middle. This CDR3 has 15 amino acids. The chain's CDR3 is CASSLAPRGANVLTF. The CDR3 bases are TGTGCCAGCAGCTTAGCCCCGCGCGGGGCCAACGTCCTGACTTTC.

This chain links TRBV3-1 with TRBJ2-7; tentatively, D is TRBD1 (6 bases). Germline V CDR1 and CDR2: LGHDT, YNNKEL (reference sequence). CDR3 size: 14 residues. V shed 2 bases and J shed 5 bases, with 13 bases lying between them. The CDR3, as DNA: TGTGCCAGCAGCCAACCTGAACAGGGACACGAGCAGTACTTC. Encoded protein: CASSQPEQGHEQYF.

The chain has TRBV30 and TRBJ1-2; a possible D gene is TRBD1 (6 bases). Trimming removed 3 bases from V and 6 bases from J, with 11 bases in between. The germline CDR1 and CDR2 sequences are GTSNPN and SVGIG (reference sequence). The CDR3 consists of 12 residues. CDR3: CAWSDQGHGYTF. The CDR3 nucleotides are TGTGCCTGGAGCGACCAGGGGCATGGCTACACCTTC.

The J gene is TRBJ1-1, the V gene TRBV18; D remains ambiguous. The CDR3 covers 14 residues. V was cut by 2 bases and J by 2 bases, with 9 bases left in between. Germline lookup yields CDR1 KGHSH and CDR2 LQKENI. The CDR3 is CASSPANANTEAFF. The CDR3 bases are TGTGCCAGCTCACCAGCGAACGCCAACACTGAAGCTTTCTTT.

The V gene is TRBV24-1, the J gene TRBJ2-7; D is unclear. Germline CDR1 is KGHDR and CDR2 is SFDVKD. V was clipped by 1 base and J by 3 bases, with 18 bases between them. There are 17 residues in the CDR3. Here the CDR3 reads CATSDFSPGRRFYEQYF. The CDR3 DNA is TGTGCCACCAGTGATTTTTCCCCCGGACGGAGATTCTACGAGCAGTACTTC.

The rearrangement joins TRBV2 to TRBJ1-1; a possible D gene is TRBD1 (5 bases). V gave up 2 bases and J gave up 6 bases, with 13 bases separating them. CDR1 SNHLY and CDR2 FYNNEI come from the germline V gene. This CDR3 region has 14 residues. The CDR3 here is CASSERAGIAEAFF. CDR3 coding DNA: TGTGCCAGCAGTGAACGGGCAGGGATTGCTGAAGCTTTCTTT. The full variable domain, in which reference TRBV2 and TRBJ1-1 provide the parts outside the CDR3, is EPEVTQTPSHQVTQMGQEVILRCVPISNHLYFYWYRQILGQKVEFLVSFYNNEISEKSEIFDDQFSVERPDGSNFTLKIRSTKLEDSAMYFCASSERAGIAEAFFGQGTRLTVV.

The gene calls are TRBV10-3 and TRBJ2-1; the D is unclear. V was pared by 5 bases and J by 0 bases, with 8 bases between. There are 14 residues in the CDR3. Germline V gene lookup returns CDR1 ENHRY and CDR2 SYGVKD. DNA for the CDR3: TGTGCCATCAGTACTGCCTCCTCCTACAATGAGCAGTTCTTC. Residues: CAISTASSYNEQFF.

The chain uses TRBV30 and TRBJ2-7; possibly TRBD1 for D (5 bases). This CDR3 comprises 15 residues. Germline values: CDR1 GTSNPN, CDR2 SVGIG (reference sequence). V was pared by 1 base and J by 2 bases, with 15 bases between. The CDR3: CAWSEGQGQTYEQYF. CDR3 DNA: TGTGCCTGGAGTGAAGGGCAGGGCCAGACCTACGAGCAGTACTTC.

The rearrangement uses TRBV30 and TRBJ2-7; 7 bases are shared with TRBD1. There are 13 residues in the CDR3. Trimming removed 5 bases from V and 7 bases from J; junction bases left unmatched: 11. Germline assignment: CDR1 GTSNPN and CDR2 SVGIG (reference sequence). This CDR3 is CAWSRDSAQEQYF. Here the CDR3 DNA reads TGTGCCTGGTCCCGGGACAGCGCCCAAGAGCAGTACTTC.

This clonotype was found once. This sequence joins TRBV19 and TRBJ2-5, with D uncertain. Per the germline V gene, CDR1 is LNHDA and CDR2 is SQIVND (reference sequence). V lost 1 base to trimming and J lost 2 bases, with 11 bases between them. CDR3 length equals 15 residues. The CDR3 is CASSIAAVLQETQYF. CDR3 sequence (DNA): TGTGCCAGTAGTATAGCGGCAGTTCTTCAAGAGACCCAGTACTTC.

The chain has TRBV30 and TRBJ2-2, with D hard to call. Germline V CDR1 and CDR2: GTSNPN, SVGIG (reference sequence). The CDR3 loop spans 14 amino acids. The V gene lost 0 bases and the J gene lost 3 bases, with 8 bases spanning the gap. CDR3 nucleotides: TGTGCCTGGAGTGTGTCCGAGTACACCGGGGAGCTGTTTTTT. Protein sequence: CAWSVSEYTGELFF.

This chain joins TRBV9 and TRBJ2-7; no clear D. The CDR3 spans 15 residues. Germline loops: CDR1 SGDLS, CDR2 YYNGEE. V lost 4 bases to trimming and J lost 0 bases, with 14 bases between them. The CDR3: CASSLDGASSYEQYF. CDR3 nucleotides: TGTGCCAGCAGCCTGGACGGTGCGTCCTCCTACGAGCAGTACTTC.

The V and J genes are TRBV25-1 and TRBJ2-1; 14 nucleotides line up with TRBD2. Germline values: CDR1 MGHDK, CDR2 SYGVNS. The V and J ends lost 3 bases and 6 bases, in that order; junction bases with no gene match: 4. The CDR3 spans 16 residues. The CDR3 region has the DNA TGTGCCAGCAGTGATCTGACTAGCGGGAGGGTCAATGAGCAGTTCTTC. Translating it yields CASSDLTSGRVNEQFF.

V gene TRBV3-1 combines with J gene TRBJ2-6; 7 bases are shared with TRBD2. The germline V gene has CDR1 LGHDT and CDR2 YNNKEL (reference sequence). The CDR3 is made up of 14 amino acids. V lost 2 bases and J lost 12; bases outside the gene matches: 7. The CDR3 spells CASSQRGGEGVLTF. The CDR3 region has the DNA TGTGCCAGCAGCCAACGGGGAGGGGAAGGCGTCCTGACTTTC.

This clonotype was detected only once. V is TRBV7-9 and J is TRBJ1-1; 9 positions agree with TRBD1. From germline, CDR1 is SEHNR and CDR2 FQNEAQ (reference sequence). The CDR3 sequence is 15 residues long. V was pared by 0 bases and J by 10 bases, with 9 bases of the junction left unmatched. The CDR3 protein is CASSLAIPGQGGAFF. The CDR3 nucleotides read TGTGCCAGCAGCTTAGCGATTCCGGGACAGGGTGGAGCTTTCTTT.

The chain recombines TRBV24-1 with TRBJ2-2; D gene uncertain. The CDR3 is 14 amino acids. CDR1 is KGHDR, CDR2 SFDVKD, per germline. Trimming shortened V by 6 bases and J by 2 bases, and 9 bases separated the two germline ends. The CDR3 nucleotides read TGTGCCACCAGTAGTCCCCTAAACACCGGGGAGCTGTTTTTT. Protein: CATSSPLNTGELFF.